This TCR beta chain is drawn from a study of beta chain features in type 1 diabetes. A few counts support this clone. Investigators reverse transcribed all isolated RNA, so they sequenced expressed TCRB transcripts. Produced via immunoSEQ multiplex PCR; TCRdb's table is partial and in-frame only. Seen here are under 250,000 clones, 12% to 15% observed once, and the top ten hold around 0.03%. Germline loops: CDR1 MNHNS, CDR2 SASEGT. The CDR3 loop spans 15 amino acids. V was shortened by 0 bases and J by 8 bases, with 14 bases between the two germline ends. The authors sorted CD4+ naive, central memory, regulatory and stem cell-like memory cells via CD45RO/CCR7/CD25/CD127/CD95/CD27.

The rearrangement links TRBV6-1 to TRBJ2-1; tentative D call: TRBD2 (6 bases). Material: naive CD4+ T cells from blood. The clonotype comes from a woman aged 40 to 49 in good health. The CDR3 nucleotides read TGTGCCAGCAGTGAAGCGTGGACTATGACACATGAGCAGTTCTTC. It yields the protein CASSEAWTMTHEQFF.